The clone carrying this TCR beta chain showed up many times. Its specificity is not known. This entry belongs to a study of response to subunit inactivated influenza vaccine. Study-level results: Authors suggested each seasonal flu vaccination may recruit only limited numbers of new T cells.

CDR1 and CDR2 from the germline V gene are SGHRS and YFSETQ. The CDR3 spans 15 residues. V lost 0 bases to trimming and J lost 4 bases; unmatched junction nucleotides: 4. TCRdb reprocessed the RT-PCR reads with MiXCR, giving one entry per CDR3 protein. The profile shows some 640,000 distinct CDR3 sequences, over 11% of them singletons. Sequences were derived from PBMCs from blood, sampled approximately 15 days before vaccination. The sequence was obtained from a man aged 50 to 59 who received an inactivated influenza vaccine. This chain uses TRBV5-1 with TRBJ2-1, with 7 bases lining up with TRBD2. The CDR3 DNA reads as TGCGCCAGCAGCTTGGTGGCGGGGGAGTACAATGAGCAGTTCTTC. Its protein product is CASSLVAGEYNEQFF. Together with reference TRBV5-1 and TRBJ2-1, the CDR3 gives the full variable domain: KAGVTQTPRYLIKTRGQQVTLSCSPISGHRSVSWYQQTPGQGLQFLFEYFSETQRNKGNFPGRFSGRQFSNSRSEMNVSTLELGDSALYLCASSLVAGEYNEQFFGPGTRLTVL.